Listed here are 29 T cell receptor beta chains from one sample, sequenced in a study of blood T cell repertoires in COVID-19. Assay: immunoSEQ multiplex PCR; the TCRdb copy retains only in-frame clones and omits some. The sample carries 5,500 to 7,500 clones, nearly 90% recorded once. The material sequenced was peripheral blood. These receptors were taken from a human donor in a cohort sampled during active COVID-19. The donor label of this sample is uncertain.

Of note for this clone: Germline and junction disagree at one end, which may indicate a read error. V is TRBV5-1 and J is TRBJ1-6; 7 bases are shared with TRBD1. Germline assignment: CDR1 SGHRS and CDR2 YFSETQ. The CDR3 is made up of 16 amino acids. CDR3: CASSLDTGQNNSPLHF. The CDR3 nucleotides are TGCGCCAGCAGTTTGGACACGGGACAGAATAATTCACCCCTCCACTTT.

V and J are TRBV6-5 and TRBJ2-7; D unresolved. V gave up 2 bases and J gave up 7 bases, with 12 bases separating them. Germline CDR1 is MNHEY and CDR2 is SVGAGI. This CDR3 is built from 13 residues. The CDR3, as DNA: TGTGCCAGCAGTTACCAGAGGAATTTGGAGCAGTACTTC. Amino acid sequence: CASSYQRNLEQYF.

The gene calls are TRBV5-4 and TRBJ2-7, with 10 bases fitting TRBD1. The junction had 5 bases not matched to a gene; V was cut back by 1 base and J by 4 bases. Germline values: CDR1 SGHNT, CDR2 YYREEE (reference sequence). This CDR3 spans 15 amino acids. This CDR3 reads CASSLPGQGKYEQYF. CDR3 bases: TGTGCCAGCAGCTTGCCGGGACAGGGGAAGTACGAGCAGTACTTC.

This chain connects TRBV28 to TRBJ1-2; tentative D call: TRBD1 (6 bases). V lost 2 bases and J lost 4, with 11 bases in between. CDR1 MDHEN and CDR2 SYDVKM come from the germline V gene. The CDR3 loop spans 14 amino acids. The CDR3 sequence: CASSLRQDSYGYTF. The CDR3 DNA reads as TGTGCCAGCAGTTTACGCCAGGACAGCTATGGCTACACCTTC.

The V call is TRBV5-5, the J call TRBJ1-5; D perhaps matches TRBD1 (6 bases). Trimming took 1 base from V and 5 from J, leaving 16 bases between them. CDR3 size: 16 residues. The germline gives CDR1 SGHKS, CDR2 YYEKEE (reference sequence). The CDR3 is CASSLTDSSFDQPQHF. The CDR3 nucleotides are TGTGCCAGCAGCTTGACGGACAGTTCATTTGATCAGCCCCAGCATTTT.

The chain links TRBV5-1 to TRBJ2-2; possibly TRBD2 for D (7 bases). The CDR3 sequence is 16 residues long. Germline V gene data show CDR1 as SGHRS and CDR2 as YFSETQ. The V gene lost 1 base and the J gene lost 10 bases, with 20 bases spanning the gap. CDR3 nucleotide sequence: TGCGCCAGCAGCTTGTATGCCGGGGGGCCTCCCTCGGAGCTGTTTTTT. Its translation: CASSLYAGGPPSELFF.

The chain combines TRBV7-3 with TRBJ2-1, with 7 bases matching TRBD1. The CDR3 runs 13 residues. The V gene end was trimmed by 7 bases and the J gene end by 7 bases; junction bases not matched to a gene: 7. CDR1 SGHTA and CDR2 FQGTGA come from the germline V gene. This CDR3 reads CASTSQTGNEQFF. CDR3 nucleotides: TGTGCCAGCACCTCACAGACAGGGAATGAGCAGTTCTTC.

The chain links TRBV19 to TRBJ2-1; tentatively, D is TRBD1 (6 bases). Germline CDR1 reads LNHDA; CDR2 reads SQIVND (reference sequence). V dropped 1 base and J dropped 4 bases, with 14 bases sitting between them. The CDR3 runs 16 residues. In nucleotides, the CDR3 is TGTGCCAGTAGTATAGTGTCCGGCAGGGGTTACAATGAGCAGTTCTTC. Residues: CASSIVSGRGYNEQFF.

V and J are TRBV5-1 and TRBJ2-5, with D possibly matching TRBD1 (6 bases). CDR3 length equals 13 residues. V was pared by 3 bases and J by 5 bases, with 11 bases between. From germline, CDR1 is SGHRS and CDR2 YFSETQ. In nucleotides, the CDR3 is TGCGCCAGCAGCTGGACAGTCGGGGAGACCCAGTACTTC. Translating it yields CASSWTVGETQYF.

The rearrangement uses TRBV20-1 and TRBJ1-4; D not certain. The V gene's germline CDR1 is DFQATT and CDR2 SNEGSKA (reference sequence). Trimming removed 4 bases from V and 7 bases from J, with 7 bases in between. This CDR3 has 11 amino acids. The CDR3 DNA reads as TGCAGTGCTAATCGGGGTGAAAAACTGTTTTTT. It encodes CSANRGEKLFF.

The CDR3 is CASSPTGVGNTIYF. DNA of the CDR3: TGTGCCAGCAGCCCAACAGGGGTTGGAAACACCATATATTTT. The V and J genes are TRBV5-4 and TRBJ1-3; 7 bases match TRBD1. Germline values: CDR1 SGHNT, CDR2 YYREEE (reference sequence). The CDR3 is 14 amino acids. V shed 4 bases, J shed 3 bases, and the junction held 4 bases outside the gene matches.

The chain joins TRBV5-1 to TRBJ1-4; TRBD1 matches 8 bases. CDR3 length: 17 amino acids. V was pared by 3 bases and J by 1 base, with 8 bases of the junction left unmatched. Germline V gene lookup returns CDR1 SGHRS and CDR2 YFSETQ. The CDR3 loop reads CASSSSTTGGTNEKLFF. As DNA, the CDR3 is TGCGCCAGCAGCTCATCCACCACAGGGGGAACTAATGAAAAACTGTTTTTT.

V and J are TRBV5-1 and TRBJ2-3; 8 bases agree with TRBD2. The CDR3 runs 15 residues. Germline trimming cut 2 bases from V and 4 bases from J; bases unmatched to any gene: 6. The germline V gene encodes CDR1 SGHRS and CDR2 YFSETQ. The CDR3 loop is CASSLGNGRADTQYF. The CDR3 DNA sequence: TGCGCCAGCAGCTTAGGAAACGGGAGGGCAGATACGCAGTATTTT.

The chain has TRBV18 and TRBJ2-7; tentative D call: TRBD2 (6 bases). The germline V gene has CDR1 KGHSH and CDR2 LQKENI. Trimming left V 5 bases short and J 4 bases short, with 15 bases between. This CDR3 region has 14 residues. The CDR3 coding sequence is TGTGCCAGCTCATCCGGGGGATCTGTATACGAGCAGTACTTC. The encoded protein is CASSSGGSVYEQYF.

J is TRBJ2-2 and V is TRBV12-3 or TRBV12-4; D not certain. The CDR3 totals 13 residues. Trimming removed 6 bases at V and 2 bases at J, with 7 bases between. The CDR3 DNA reads TGTGCCAGCAGGCCACTAAACACCGGGGAGCTGTTTTTT. This sequence encodes CASRPLNTGELFF.

The chain links TRBV6-6 to TRBJ2-3, with TRBD2 matching over 10 bases. Germline V gene lookup returns CDR1 MNHNY and CDR2 SVGAGI (reference sequence). CDR3 length: 16 residues. V trimming: 5 bases; J trimming: 0 bases; junction bases outside the gene matches: 5. CDR3 residues: CASSRIAGGSTDTQYF. The CDR3 DNA follows: TGTGCCAGCAGTCGAATAGCGGGGGGAAGCACAGATACGCAGTATTTT.

This clone was recorded only once. This chain uses TRBV9 with TRBJ1-2; the match to TRBD1 covers 7 bases. Per the germline V gene, CDR1 is SGDLS and CDR2 is YYNGEE. This CDR3 is 14 amino acids long. V shed 1 base and J 8 bases; nucleotides not matched to a gene: 8. The CDR3 region is CASSVTDRAEGYTF. CDR3 DNA: TGTGCCAGCAGCGTAACCGACAGGGCGGAAGGCTACACCTTC.

The rearrangement uses TRBV18 and TRBJ1-1, with D hard to call. The V gene lost 3 bases and the J gene lost 4 bases, with 15 bases spanning the gap. CDR1 and CDR2 from the germline V gene are KGHSH and LQKENI. This CDR3 is 15 amino acids long. In DNA form, the CDR3 reads TGTGCCAGCTCACCCACGACGCGGGTTGGCACTGAAGCTTTCTTT. Translating it yields CASSPTTRVGTEAFF.

This clone occurred once. The J gene is TRBJ2-5, the V gene TRBV7-3; 13 bases are a match to TRBD2. V shed 5 bases, J shed 4 bases, and the junction held 10 bases outside the gene matches. The length of the CDR3 is 17 residues. Germline CDR1 and CDR2: SGHTA and FQGTGA. The chain's CDR3 is CASSLDPLAGGRETQYF. The CDR3 nucleotides read TGTGCCAGCAGCCTAGACCCACTAGCGGGGGGGAGAGAGACCCAGTACTTC. The whole variable domain, filled in from reference TRBV7-3 and TRBJ2-5, reads GAGVSQTPSNKVTEKGKYVELRCDPISGHTALYWYRQSLGQGPEFLIYFQGTGAADDSGLPNDRFFAVRPEGSVSTLKIQRTERGDSAVYLCASSLDPLAGGRETQYFGPGTRLLVL.

V is TRBV27 and J is TRBJ2-3; possibly TRBD2 for D (5 bases). This CDR3 has 15 amino acids. V was cut by 2 bases and J by 0 bases, with 9 bases left in between. Germline values: CDR1 MNHEY, CDR2 SMNVEV (reference sequence). CDR3: CASSLRRTSTDTQYF. DNA of the CDR3: TGTGCCAGCAGTTTAAGGCGGACTAGCACAGATACGCAGTATTTT.

This clone was seen a handful of times. The chain carries TRBV24-1 and TRBJ2-7, with TRBD1 matching 9 bases. CDR3 length equals 16 residues. The ends lost 7 bases at V and 4 bases at J; junction bases unmatched: 13. The germline V gene encodes CDR1 KGHDR and CDR2 SFDVKD. The DNA of the CDR3 is TGTGCCACCAGCCCCTGGGGGGGACAGGGAACTTACGAGCAGTACTTC. It specifies CATSPWGGQGTYEQYF.

V and J are TRBV2 and TRBJ1-6, with D perhaps TRBD1 (5 bases). The CDR3 length is 18 residues. Looked up from germline, CDR1 is SNHLY and CDR2 is FYNNEI. V shed 7 bases and J shed 0 bases, with 19 bases lying between them. Here the CDR3 reads CASNSGGGLRSYNSPLHF. The CDR3, as DNA: TGTGCCAGCAATTCGGGCGGGGGTTTACGCTCCTATAATTCACCCCTCCACTTT.

J is TRBJ1-2 and V is TRBV6-5, with 10 bases matching TRBD1. V was clipped by 4 bases and J by 4 bases; unmatched bases: 9. This CDR3 is 16 amino acids long. Germline lookup yields CDR1 MNHEY and CDR2 SVGAGI. The CDR3 nucleotides read TGTGCCAGCAGTTCCAAGTGGACAGGGGGTTTCTATGGCTACACCTTC. Translated, it gives CASSSKWTGGFYGYTF.

This clone came up once. The chain is built from TRBV5-5 and TRBJ2-2; D is ambiguous. This CDR3 region has 14 residues. Germline loops: CDR1 SGHKS, CDR2 YYEKEE (reference sequence). V gave up 1 base and J gave up 0 bases, with 4 bases separating them. The CDR3 region is CASSLSANTGELFF. CDR3 DNA: TGTGCCAGCAGCTTGTCAGCGAACACCGGGGAGCTGTTTTTT.

The chain has TRBV11-2 and TRBJ1-3; tentative D call: TRBD1 (6 bases). CDR3 length: 16 residues. Germline V gene data show CDR1 as SGHAT and CDR2 as FQNNGV. V was pared by 5 bases and J by 5 bases, with 19 bases between. In nucleotides, the CDR3 is TGTGCCAGCAGCGCCGGCAGGGGTTTCTCAAGAAACACCATATATTTT. This codes for CASSAGRGFSRNTIYF.

The chain employs TRBV11-2 and TRBJ2-7; possible D gene TRBD2, 7 bases. The CDR3 contains 13 residues. Germline V gives CDR1 SGHAT, CDR2 FQNNGV. V lost 10 bases, J lost 5 bases, and 18 bases lay in between. CDR3 sequence reads: CATSRGGGHEQYF. CDR3 bases: TGTGCCACCTCTCGAGGGGGGGGGCACGAGCAGTACTTC.

The chain is built from TRBV19 and TRBJ2-7, with 8 bases fitting TRBD1. V was pared by 6 bases and J by 5 bases, with 9 bases of the junction left unmatched. This CDR3 comprises 14 residues. The germline V gene has CDR1 LNHDA and CDR2 SQIVND (reference sequence). CDR3 in amino acids: CASRPDRVTHEQYF. The CDR3 DNA is TGTGCCAGTAGACCGGACAGGGTCACCCACGAGCAGTACTTC.

The rearrangement joins TRBV3-1 (or the pseudogene TRBV3-2) to TRBJ1-4; maybe TRBD1 (5 bases). In germline, CDR1 is LGHDT, CDR2 YNNKEL (reference sequence). This CDR3 comprises 16 residues. V was clipped by 4 bases and J by 5 bases, with 17 bases between them. The CDR3 region has the DNA TGTGCCAGCAGCCCGTTGGCGGGGCGCCGGAATGAAAAACTGTTTTTT. This encodes CASSPLAGRRNEKLFF.

The chain joins TRBV3-1 (or the pseudogene TRBV3-2) to TRBJ2-4; D possibly corresponds to TRBD2 (5 bases). The V gene's germline CDR1 is LGHDT and CDR2 YNNKEL (reference sequence). V lost 4 bases and J 0 bases, leaving 13 bases between the germline ends. The CDR3 covers 16 residues. CDR3 residues: CASSPRYGVAKNIQYF. The CDR3, as DNA: TGTGCCAGCAGCCCCCGGTACGGGGTAGCCAAAAACATTCAGTACTTC.